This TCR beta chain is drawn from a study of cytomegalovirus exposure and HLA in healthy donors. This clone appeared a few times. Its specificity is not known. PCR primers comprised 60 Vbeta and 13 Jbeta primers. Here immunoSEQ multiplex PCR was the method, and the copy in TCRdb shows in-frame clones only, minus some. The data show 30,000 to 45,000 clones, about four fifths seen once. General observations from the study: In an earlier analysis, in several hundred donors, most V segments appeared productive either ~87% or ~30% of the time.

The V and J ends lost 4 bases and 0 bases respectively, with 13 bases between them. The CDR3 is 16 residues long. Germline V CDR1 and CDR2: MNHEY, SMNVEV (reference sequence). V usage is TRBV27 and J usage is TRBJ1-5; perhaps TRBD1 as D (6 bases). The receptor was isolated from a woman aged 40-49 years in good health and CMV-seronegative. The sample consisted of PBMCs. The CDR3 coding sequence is TGTGCCAGCAGTTCTCACCAGGGACATAGCAATCAGCCCCAGCATTTT. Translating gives CASSSHQGHSNQPQHF.